The clone carrying this T cell receptor (beta chain) has more than one count but fewer than ten. Its antigen is not known. Germline loops: CDR1 KGHDR, CDR2 SFDVKD. The CDR3 contains 12 residues. V dropped 9 bases and J dropped 5; count of bases not matched to a gene: 2. Libraries were prepared by immunoSEQ multiplex PCR; TCRdb keeps only in-frame clonotypes and omits some of them. The table includes 25,000 to 30,000 clones, roughly 78% detected once. The data are from a study of T cell responses to AZD1222 COVID-19 vaccine. General observations from the study: Only a handful of AZD1222 recipients tested seropositive at baseline. Clonal diversity may have been underestimated, and the donors were mostly white British, with more females than males.

The chain recombines TRBV24-1 with TRBJ2-2; 7 bases are shared with TRBD2. Sequenced material: peripheral blood, taken on day 0 of AZD1222 vaccination. The clonotype comes from an adult in good health. The CDR3 nucleotides are TGTGCCACCGGGGGGGAGACCGGGGAGCTGTTTTTT. This encodes CATGGETGELFF.